What follows are 19 T cell receptor beta chains derived from one specimen sequenced in a study of T cell responses to AZD1222 COVID-19 vaccine. Here immunoSEQ multiplex PCR was the method, and the copy in TCRdb shows in-frame clones only, minus some. The sample lists about 130,000 clones, about 90% occurring once. Sequencing used peripheral blood, obtained on day 0 of AZD1222 vaccination. The receptor source for this set is an adult in good health.

The gene calls are TRBV30 and TRBJ1-1, with D hard to call. The CDR3 covers 14 residues. Germline assignment: CDR1 GTSNPN and CDR2 SVGIG (reference sequence). With 0 bases removed from V and 5 bases from J, the gap between germline ends came to 13 bases. CDR3 amino acids: CAWSVSPLWTEAFF. CDR3 sequence (DNA): TGTGCCTGGAGTGTAAGCCCCCTGTGGACTGAAGCTTTCTTT.

The chain joins TRBV5-5 to TRBJ2-7, with D hard to call. Germline-derived CDR1 and CDR2 are SGHKS and YYEKEE (reference sequence). The CDR3 extends over 15 amino acids. V was trimmed by 3 bases and J by 0 bases, leaving 13 bases between them. CDR3 loop: CASSSLEKASYEQYF. The CDR3 coding sequence is TGTGCCAGCAGCTCCCTCGAGAAGGCCTCCTACGAGCAGTACTTC.

The chain joins TRBV9 to TRBJ1-2; no definite D call. The length of the CDR3 is 13 residues. The V and J ends lost 4 bases and 2 bases respectively, with 9 bases between them. Germline V gene lookup returns CDR1 SGDLS and CDR2 YYNGEE. The CDR3 bases are TGTGCCAGCAGCCCGGACCGGAACTATGGCTACACCTTC. Amino acids: CASSPDRNYGYTF.

This sequence joins TRBV7-9 and TRBJ1-5; D might be TRBD1 (5 bases). The CDR3 totals 16 residues. V was clipped by 2 bases and J by 3 bases, with 14 bases between them. Germline-derived CDR1 and CDR2 are SEHNR and FQNEAQ (reference sequence). This CDR3 is CASSLSLRGNNQPQHF. For the CDR3, the DNA is TGTGCCAGCAGCTTATCTTTGAGGGGTAACAATCAGCCCCAGCATTTT.

To note about this clone: Other nucleotide sequences from this sample produce the same CDR3. CDR3 sequence: CASGLMGNTEAFF. The CDR3 bases are TGTGCTAGTGGTTTGATGGGGAATACTGAAGCTTTCTTT. The chain is built from TRBV12-5 and TRBJ1-1; D is undetermined. This CDR3 comprises 13 residues. The ends were cut back, 2 bases at V and 5 bases at J, with 9 bases in the middle. Per the germline V gene, CDR1 is LGHNT and CDR2 is FRNRAP.

CDR3 sequence (DNA): TGCGCCAGCAGCCCTTACAGGGGAACTTCTGGAAACACCATATATTTT. It encodes CASSPYRGTSGNTIYF. The J gene is TRBJ1-3, the V gene TRBV4-1; 7 bases match TRBD1. The junction had 7 bases not matched to a gene; V was cut back by 4 bases and J by 1 base. Per germline, CDR1 MGHRA and CDR2 YSYEKL. The CDR3 is made up of 16 amino acids.

The chain links TRBV6-5 to TRBJ2-7, with 8 bases fitting TRBD1. The length of the CDR3 is 14 residues. J lost 6 bases, V lost 5 bases, and 9 bases had no gene match. Germline CDR1 is MNHEY and CDR2 is SVGAGI. In nucleotides, the CDR3 is TGTGCCAGCAGTATAGGACAGGGTTTTGCCGAGCAGTACTTC. This translates into CASSIGQGFAEQYF.

The chain couples TRBV7-2 to TRBJ1-5; no clear D. Germline assignment: CDR1 SGHTA and CDR2 FQGNSA. The V gene lost 4 bases and the J gene lost 7 bases, with 8 bases spanning the gap. The CDR3 runs to 12 residues. The CDR3, as DNA: TGTGCCAGCAGCTCCCCGGGGCAGCCCCAGCATTTT. It encodes CASSSPGQPQHF. The whole variable domain, remainder taken from reference TRBV7-2 and TRBJ1-5, is GAGVSQSPSNKVTEKGKDVELRCDPISGHTALYWYRQSLGQGLEFLIYFQGNSAPDKSGLPSDRFSAERTGGSVSTLTIQRTQQEDSAVYLCASSSPGQPQHFGDGTRLSIL.

The V and J genes are TRBV7-2 and TRBJ1-3; no reliable D call. This CDR3 is 15 amino acids long. V lost 1 base to trimming and J lost 0 bases, with 7 bases between them. Germline CDR1 reads SGHTA; CDR2 reads FQGNSA. This CDR3 reads CASSLGPGSGNTIYF. For the CDR3, the DNA is TGTGCCAGCAGCTTAGGCCCGGGCTCTGGAAACACCATATATTTT.

This clone has a single count. The chain has TRBV2 and TRBJ1-6; D unresolved. From germline, CDR1 is SNHLY and CDR2 FYNNEI. The CDR3 length is 17 residues. With 8 bases removed from V and 0 bases from J, the gap between germline ends came to 17 bases. The chain's CDR3 is CASGRQADNSYNSPLHF. The CDR3 bases are TGTGCCAGCGGCAGGCAGGCAGATAACTCCTATAATTCACCCCTCCACTTT. Drawing the rest from reference TRBV2 and TRBJ1-6, the complete variable domain is EPEVTQTPSHQVTQMGQEVILRCVPISNHLYFYWYRQILGQKVEFLVSFYNNEISEKSEIFDDQFSVERPDGSNFTLKIRSTKLEDSAMYFCASGRQADNSYNSPLHFGNGTRLTVT.

The chain joins TRBV9 to TRBJ2-5, with D maybe TRBD2 (5 bases). CDR3 length: 17 residues. The germline V gene has CDR1 SGDLS and CDR2 YYNGEE. Trimming left V 0 bases short and J 2 bases short, with 17 bases between. CDR3 DNA: TGTGCCAGCAGCGTAGACGGAGGAGTGTTAAGACAAGAGACCCAGTACTTC. It yields the protein CASSVDGGVLRQETQYF.

V is TRBV9 and J is TRBJ2-1; D not resolved. The germline CDR1 and CDR2 sequences are SGDLS and YYNGEE. V gave up 3 bases and J gave up 3 bases, with 13 bases separating them. There are 15 residues in the CDR3. The CDR3 nucleotides are TGTGCCAGCAGCGGCACATCAAGGTACTACAATGAGCAGTTCTTC. It is translated as CASSGTSRYYNEQFF.

The chain employs TRBV30 and TRBJ1-2; no firm D call. This CDR3 has 17 amino acids. CDR1 is GTSNPN, CDR2 SVGIG, per germline (reference sequence). Trimming cost V 2 bases and J 0 bases, with 19 bases left between them. CDR3: CAWSPLFGDTANYGYTF. The CDR3 DNA is TGTGCCTGGAGTCCCTTATTCGGGGATACGGCTAACTATGGCTACACCTTC.

This sequence joins TRBV28 and TRBJ1-2; maybe TRBD1 (5 bases). The length of the CDR3 is 13 residues. V was shortened by 7 bases and J by 4 bases, with 13 bases between the two germline ends. Germline V gene data show CDR1 as MDHEN and CDR2 as SYDVKM. The CDR3 nucleotides are TGTGCCAGCAACGGAGGGGTGGGCTATGGCTACACCTTC. Translating gives CASNGGVGYGYTF.

V and J are TRBV5-3 and TRBJ1-2; TRBD1 might be the D (6 bases). TRBV5-3 is noted as an ORF with a role that remains uncertain. V dropped 0 bases and J dropped 4 bases, with 7 bases sitting between them. This CDR3 is built from 13 residues. The CDR3 DNA is TGTGCCAGAAGCTTGGAGGACAGCTATGGCTACACCTTC. This gives the protein CARSLEDSYGYTF.

This clone was observed once. This rearrangement joins TRBV5-4 to TRBJ2-1; TRBD2 agrees at 10 bases. The germline CDR1 and CDR2 sequences are SGHNT and YYREEE (reference sequence). This CDR3 spans 16 amino acids. Trimming at V came to 5 bases and at J to 4 bases, leaving 9 bases not matched to a gene. This CDR3 reads CASSSGASGGYNEQFF. Here the CDR3 DNA reads TGTGCCAGCAGTTCGGGGGCTAGCGGGGGTTACAATGAGCAGTTCTTC.

The chain combines TRBV21-1 with TRBJ1-2; TRBD1, the table's D call, lacks a check against the DNA. TRBV21-1 is flagged as a pseudogene. The CDR3 is made up of 14 amino acids. The CDR3 sequence: CASSKYETVYGYTF. The CDR3 bases are TGTGCCAGCAGCAAATACGAGACAGTCTATGGCTACACCTTC.

The chain is built from TRBV3-1 (or the pseudogene TRBV3-2) and TRBJ2-2; tentatively, D is TRBD1 or TRBD2 (5 bases each). CDR1 is LGHDT, CDR2 YNNKEL, per germline (reference sequence). V dropped 1 base and J dropped 1 base, with 7 bases sitting between them. The CDR3 extends over 15 amino acids. In DNA, the CDR3 is TGTGCCAGCAGCCAAGGGGGGATGAACACCGGGGAGCTGTTTTTT. This gives the protein CASSQGGMNTGELFF.

The count of this clone is one. The CDR3 DNA reads TGTGCCAGCAGCTTTGTGGGAGATACGCAGTATTTT. It translates to CASSFVGDTQYF. The rearrangement joins TRBV7-9 to TRBJ2-3; unclear D gene. CDR1 SEHNR and CDR2 FQNEAQ come from the germline V gene (reference sequence). The CDR3 contains 12 residues. V was cut by 3 bases and J by 5 bases, with 6 bases left in between.